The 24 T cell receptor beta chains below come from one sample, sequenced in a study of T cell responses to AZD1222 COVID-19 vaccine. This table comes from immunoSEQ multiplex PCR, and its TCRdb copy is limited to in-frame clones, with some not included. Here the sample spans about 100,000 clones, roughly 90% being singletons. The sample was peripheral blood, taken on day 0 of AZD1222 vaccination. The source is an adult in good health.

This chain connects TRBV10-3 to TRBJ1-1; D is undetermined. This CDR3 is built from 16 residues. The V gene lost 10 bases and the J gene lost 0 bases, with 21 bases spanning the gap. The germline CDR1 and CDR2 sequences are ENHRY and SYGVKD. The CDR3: CATTFRLTIMNTEAFF. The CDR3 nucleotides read TGTGCCACCACGTTCAGGTTGACAATTATGAACACTGAAGCTTTCTTT.

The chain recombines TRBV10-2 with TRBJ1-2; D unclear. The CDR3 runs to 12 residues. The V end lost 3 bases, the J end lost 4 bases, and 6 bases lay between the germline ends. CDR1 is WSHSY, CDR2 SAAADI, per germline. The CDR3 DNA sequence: TGCGCCAGCAGTGATGGACCCTATGGCTACACCTTC. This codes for CASSDGPYGYTF.

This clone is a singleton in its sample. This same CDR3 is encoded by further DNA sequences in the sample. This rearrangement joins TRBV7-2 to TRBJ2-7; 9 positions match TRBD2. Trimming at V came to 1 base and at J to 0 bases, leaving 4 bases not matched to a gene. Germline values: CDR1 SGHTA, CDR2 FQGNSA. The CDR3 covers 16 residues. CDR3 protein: CASSLGLSGSSYEQYF. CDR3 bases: TGTGCCAGCAGCTTAGGCCTTAGCGGGAGCTCCTACGAGCAGTACTTC.

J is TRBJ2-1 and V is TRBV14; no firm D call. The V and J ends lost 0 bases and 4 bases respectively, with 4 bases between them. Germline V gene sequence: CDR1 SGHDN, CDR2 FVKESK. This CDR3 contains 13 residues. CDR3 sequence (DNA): TGTGCCAGCAGCCAAGATAGGTACAATGAGCAGTTCTTC. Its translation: CASSQDRYNEQFF. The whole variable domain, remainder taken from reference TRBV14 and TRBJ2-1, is EAGVTQFPSHSVIEKGQTVTLRCDPISGHDNLYWYRRVMGKEIKFLLHFVKESKQDESGMPNNRFLAERTGGTYSTLKVQPAELEDSGVYFCASSQDRYNEQFFGPGTRLTVL.

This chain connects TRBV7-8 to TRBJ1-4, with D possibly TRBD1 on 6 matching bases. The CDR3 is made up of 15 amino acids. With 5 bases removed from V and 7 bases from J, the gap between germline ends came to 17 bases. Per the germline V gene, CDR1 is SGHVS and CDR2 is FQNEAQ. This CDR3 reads CASSPERGASEKLFF. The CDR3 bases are TGTGCCAGCAGCCCGGAGAGGGGGGCAAGTGAAAAACTGTTTTTT.

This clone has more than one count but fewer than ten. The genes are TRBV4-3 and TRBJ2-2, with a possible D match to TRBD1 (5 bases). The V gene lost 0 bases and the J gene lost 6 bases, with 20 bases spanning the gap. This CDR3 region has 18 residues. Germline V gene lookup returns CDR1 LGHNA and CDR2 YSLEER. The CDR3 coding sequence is TGCGCCAGCAGCCAAGATTGGGTTGGCAGGGCCTTCCCCGGGGAGCTGTTTTTT. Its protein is CASSQDWVGRAFPGELFF.

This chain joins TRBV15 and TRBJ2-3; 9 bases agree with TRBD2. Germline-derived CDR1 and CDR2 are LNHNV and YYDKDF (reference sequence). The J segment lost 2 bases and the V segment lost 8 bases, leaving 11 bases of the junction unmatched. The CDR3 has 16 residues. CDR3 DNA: TGTGCCACCCAGTTGTTACGACTAGCGGTCACAGATACGCAGTATTTT. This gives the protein CATQLLRLAVTDTQYF. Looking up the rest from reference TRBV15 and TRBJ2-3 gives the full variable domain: DAMVIQNPRYQVTQFGKPVTLSCSQTLNHNVMYWYQQKSSQAPKLLFHYYDKDFNNEADTPDNFQSRRPNTSFCFLDIRSPGLGDTAMYLCATQLLRLAVTDTQYFGPGTRLTVL.

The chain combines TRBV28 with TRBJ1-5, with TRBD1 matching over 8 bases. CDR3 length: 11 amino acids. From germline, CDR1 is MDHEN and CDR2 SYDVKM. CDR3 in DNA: TGTGGGACAGGGAACAATCAGCCCCAGCATTTT. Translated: CGTGNNQPQHF.

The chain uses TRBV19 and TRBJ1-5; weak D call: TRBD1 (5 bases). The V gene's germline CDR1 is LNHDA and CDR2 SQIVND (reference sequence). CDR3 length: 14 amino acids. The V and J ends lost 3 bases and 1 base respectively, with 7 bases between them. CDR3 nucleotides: TGTGCCAGTAGTATCGGGGACAGCAATCAGCCCCAGCATTTT. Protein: CASSIGDSNQPQHF.

This chain's CDR3 is CASSQGPSGLEQYF. The CDR3 nucleotides read TGTGCCAGCAGCCAAGGGCCCTCCGGGCTCGAGCAGTACTTC. V is TRBV3-1 (or the pseudogene TRBV3-2) and J is TRBJ2-7; D not certain. The CDR3 consists of 14 residues. From germline, CDR1 is LGHDT and CDR2 YNNKEL (reference sequence). Trimming removed 1 base at V and 6 bases at J, with 13 bases between.

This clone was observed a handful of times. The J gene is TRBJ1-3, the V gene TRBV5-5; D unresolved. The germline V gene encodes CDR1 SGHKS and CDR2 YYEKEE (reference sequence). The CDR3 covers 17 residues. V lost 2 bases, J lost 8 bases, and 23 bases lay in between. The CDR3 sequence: CASSFPSRLAARDTIYF. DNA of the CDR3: TGTGCCAGCAGCTTCCCCTCCCGTCTTGCCGCGAGGGACACCATATATTTT.

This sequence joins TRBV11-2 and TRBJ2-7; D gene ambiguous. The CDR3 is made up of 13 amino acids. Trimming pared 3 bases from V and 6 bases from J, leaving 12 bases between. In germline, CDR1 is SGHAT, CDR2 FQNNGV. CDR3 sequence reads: CASSLLDSGEQYF. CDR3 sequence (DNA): TGTGCCAGCAGCTTGCTAGATTCGGGCGAGCAGTACTTC.

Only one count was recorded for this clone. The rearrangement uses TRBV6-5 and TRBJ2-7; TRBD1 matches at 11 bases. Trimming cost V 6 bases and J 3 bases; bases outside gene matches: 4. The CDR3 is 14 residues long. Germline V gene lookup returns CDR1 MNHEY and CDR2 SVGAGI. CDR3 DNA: TGTGCCAGCAGAACCGGGACAGGGGGCTACGAGCAGTACTTC. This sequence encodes CASRTGTGGYEQYF.

The CDR3 region is CASTPRKQSSYNEQFF. The CDR3 DNA follows: TGTGCCAGCACCCCCCGGAAACAGAGCTCCTACAATGAGCAGTTCTTC. The chain combines TRBV2 with TRBJ2-1; D is ambiguous. The V end was cut by 7 bases, the J end by 0 bases, with 16 bases between. CDR1 is SNHLY, CDR2 FYNNEI, per germline. This CDR3 spans 16 amino acids.

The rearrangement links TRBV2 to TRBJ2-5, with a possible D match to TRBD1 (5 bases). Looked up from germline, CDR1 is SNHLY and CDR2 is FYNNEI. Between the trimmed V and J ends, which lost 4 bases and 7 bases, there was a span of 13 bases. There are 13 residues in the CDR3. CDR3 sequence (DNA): TGTGCCAGCAGTGGCGAAAGAACAGGGACCCAGTACTTC. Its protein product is CASSGERTGTQYF.

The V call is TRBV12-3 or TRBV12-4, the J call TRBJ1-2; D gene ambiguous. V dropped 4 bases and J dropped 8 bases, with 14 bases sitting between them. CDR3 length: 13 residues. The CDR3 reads CASSSQVAYGYTF. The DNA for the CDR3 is TGTGCCAGCAGTTCCCAAGTTGCGTACGGCTACACCTTC.

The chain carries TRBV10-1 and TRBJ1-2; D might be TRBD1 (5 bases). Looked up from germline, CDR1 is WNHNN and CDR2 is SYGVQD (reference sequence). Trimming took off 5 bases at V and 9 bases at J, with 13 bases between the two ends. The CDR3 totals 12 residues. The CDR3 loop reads CASSRSGGCYTF. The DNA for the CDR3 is TGCGCCAGCAGTCGATCCGGGGGGTGCTACACCTTC.

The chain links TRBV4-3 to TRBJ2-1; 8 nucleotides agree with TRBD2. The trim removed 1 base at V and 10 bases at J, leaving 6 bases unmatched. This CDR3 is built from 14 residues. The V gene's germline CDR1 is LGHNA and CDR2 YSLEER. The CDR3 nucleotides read TGCGCCAGCAGCCAAGCGAGCGGGAGTTTGGAGCAGTTCTTC. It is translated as CASSQASGSLEQFF.

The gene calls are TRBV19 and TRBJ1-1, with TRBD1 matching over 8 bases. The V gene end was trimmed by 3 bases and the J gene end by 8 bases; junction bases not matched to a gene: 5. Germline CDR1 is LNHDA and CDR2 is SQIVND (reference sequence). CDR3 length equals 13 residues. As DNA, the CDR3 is TGTGCCAGTAGTATCCAAGGACAGGGAGAAGCTTTCTTT. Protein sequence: CASSIQGQGEAFF.

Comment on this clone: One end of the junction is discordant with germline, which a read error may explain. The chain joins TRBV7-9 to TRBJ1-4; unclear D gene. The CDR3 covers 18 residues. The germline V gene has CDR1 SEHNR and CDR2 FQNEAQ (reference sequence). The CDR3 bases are TGTGCCAGCAGCCTAGCCGTACCGTGGAACGCAACTAATGAAAAACTGTTTTTT. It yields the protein CASSLAVPWNATNEKLFF. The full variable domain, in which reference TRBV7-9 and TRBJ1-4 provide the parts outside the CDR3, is DTGVSQNPRHKITKRGQNVTFRCDPISEHNRLYWYRQTLGQGPEFLTYFQNEAQLEKSRLLSDRFSAERPKGSFSTLEIQRTEQGDSAMYLCASSLAVPWNATNEKLFFGSGTQLSVL.

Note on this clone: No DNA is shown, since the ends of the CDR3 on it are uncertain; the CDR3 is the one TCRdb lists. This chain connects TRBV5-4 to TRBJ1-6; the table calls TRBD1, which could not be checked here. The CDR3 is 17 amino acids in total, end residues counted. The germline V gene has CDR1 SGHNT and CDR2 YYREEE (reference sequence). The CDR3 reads CASSFGPGTGLMIALHF.

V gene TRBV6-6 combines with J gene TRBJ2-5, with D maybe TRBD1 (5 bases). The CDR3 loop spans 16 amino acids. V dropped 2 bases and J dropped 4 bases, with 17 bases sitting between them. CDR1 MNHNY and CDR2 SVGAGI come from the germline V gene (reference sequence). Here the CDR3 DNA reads TGTGCCAGCAGTTACCGGCCAGGAGTTGGGGCAGAGACCCAGTACTTC. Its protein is CASSYRPGVGAETQYF.

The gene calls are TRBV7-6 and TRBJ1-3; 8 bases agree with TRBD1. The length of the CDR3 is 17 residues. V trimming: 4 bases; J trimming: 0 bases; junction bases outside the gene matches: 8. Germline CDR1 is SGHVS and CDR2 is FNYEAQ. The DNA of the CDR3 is TGTGCCAGCAGCTCCACAGGGGGAGGAGGCTCTGGAAACACCATATATTTT. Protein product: CASSSTGGGGSGNTIYF.

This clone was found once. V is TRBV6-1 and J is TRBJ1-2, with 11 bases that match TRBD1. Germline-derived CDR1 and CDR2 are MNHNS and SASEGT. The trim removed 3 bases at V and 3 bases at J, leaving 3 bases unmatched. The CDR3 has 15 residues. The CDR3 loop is CASSERTGGYYGYTF. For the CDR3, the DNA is TGTGCCAGCAGTGAGCGGACAGGGGGCTACTATGGCTACACCTTC.